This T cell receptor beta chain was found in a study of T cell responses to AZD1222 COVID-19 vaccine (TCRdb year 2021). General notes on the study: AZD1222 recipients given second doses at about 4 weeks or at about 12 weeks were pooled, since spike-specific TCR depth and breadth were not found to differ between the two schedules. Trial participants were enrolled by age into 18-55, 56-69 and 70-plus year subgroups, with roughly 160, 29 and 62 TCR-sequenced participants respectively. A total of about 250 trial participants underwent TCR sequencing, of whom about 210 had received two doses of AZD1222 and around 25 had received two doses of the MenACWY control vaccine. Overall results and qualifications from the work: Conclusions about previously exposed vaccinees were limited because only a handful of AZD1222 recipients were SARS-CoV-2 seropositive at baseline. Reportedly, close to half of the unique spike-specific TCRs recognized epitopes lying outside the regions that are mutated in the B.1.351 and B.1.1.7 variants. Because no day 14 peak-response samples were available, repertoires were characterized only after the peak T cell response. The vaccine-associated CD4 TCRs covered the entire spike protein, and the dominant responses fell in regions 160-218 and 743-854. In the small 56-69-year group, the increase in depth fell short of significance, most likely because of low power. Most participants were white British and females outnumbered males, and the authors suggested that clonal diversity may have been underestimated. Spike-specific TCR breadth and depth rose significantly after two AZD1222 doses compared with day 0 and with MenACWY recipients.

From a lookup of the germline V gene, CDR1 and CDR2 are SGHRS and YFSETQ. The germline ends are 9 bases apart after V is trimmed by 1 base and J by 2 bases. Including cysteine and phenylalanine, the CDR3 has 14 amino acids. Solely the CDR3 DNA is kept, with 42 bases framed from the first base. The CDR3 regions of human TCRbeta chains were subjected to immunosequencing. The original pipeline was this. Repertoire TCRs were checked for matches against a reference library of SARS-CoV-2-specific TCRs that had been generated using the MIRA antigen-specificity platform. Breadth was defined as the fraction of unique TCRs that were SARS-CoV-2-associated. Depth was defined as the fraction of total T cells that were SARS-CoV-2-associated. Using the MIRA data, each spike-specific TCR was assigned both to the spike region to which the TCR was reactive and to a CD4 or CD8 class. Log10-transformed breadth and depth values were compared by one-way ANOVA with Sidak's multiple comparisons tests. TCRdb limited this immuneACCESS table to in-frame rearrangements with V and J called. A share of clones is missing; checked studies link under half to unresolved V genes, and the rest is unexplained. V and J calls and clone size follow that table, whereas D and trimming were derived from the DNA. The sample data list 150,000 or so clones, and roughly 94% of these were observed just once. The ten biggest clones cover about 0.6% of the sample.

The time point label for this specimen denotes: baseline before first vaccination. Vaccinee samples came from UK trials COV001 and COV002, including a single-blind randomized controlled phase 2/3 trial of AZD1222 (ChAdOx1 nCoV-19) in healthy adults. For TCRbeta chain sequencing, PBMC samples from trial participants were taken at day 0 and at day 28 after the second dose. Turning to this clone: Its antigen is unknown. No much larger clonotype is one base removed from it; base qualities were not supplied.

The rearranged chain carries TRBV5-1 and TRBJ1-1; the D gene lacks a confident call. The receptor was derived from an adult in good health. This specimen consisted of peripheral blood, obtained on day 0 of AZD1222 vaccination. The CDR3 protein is CASSLSAGNTEAFF. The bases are TGCGCCAGCAGCTTGTCGGCGGGAAACACTGAAGCTTTCTTT.